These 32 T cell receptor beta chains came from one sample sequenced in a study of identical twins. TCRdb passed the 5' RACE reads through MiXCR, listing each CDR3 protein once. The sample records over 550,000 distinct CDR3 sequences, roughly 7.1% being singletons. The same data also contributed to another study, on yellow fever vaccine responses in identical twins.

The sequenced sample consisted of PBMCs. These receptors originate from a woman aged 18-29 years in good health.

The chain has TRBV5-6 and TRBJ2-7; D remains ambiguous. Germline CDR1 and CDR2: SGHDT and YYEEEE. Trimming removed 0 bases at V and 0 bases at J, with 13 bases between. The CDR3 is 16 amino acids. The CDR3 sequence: CASSLGADWSSYEQYV. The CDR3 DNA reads TGTGCCAGCAGCTTGGGGGCAGATTGGAGCTCCTACGAGCAGTACGTC.

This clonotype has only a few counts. This chain's CDR3 is CASSLETSGKETQYF. DNA of the CDR3: TGCGCCAGCAGCTTGGAGACTAGCGGAAAAGAGACCCAGTACTTC. This chain joins TRBV5-1 and TRBJ2-5, with 9 bases fitting TRBD2. With 0 bases clipped from V and 3 bases from J, the junction kept 3 bases outside the gene matches. In germline, CDR1 is SGHRS, CDR2 YFSETQ. This CDR3 region has 15 residues.

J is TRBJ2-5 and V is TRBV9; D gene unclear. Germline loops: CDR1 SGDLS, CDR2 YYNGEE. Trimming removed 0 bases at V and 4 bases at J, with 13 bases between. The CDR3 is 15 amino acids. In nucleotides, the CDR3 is TGTGCCAGCAGCGTAGCTGAAGGGTTGGGAGAGACCCAGTACTTC. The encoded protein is CASSVAEGLGETQYF.

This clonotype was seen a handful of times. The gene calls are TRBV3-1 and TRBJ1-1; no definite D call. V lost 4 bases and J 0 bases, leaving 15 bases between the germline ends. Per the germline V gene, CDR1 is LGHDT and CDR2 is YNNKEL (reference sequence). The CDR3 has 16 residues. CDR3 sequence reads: CASSPRLGVMNTEAFF. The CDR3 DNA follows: TGTGCCAGCAGCCCCCGACTTGGGGTAATGAACACTGAAGCTTTCTTT.

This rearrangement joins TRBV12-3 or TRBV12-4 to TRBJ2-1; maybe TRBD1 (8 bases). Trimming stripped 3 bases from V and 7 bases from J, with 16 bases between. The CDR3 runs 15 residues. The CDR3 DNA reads TGTGCCAGCAGTTTTTCACAGGGGGGGAGGAATGAGCAGTTCTTC. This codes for CASSFSQGGRNEQFF.

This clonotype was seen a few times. CDR3 DNA sequence: TGTGCCAGCAGTTTCTCGGGGATAACTAATGAAAAACTGTTTTTT. This codes for CASSFSGITNEKLFF. The chain links TRBV12-3 or TRBV12-4 to TRBJ1-4; D not resolved. V lost 3 bases and J lost 1, with 9 bases in between. CDR3 length: 15 amino acids.

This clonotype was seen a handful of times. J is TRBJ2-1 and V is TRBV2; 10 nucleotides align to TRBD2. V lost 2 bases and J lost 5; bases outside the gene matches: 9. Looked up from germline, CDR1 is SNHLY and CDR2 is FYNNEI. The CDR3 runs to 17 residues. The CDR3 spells CASSEPGGLASDNEQFF. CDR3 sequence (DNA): TGTGCCAGCAGTGAACCCGGGGGACTAGCGAGCGACAATGAGCAGTTCTTC.

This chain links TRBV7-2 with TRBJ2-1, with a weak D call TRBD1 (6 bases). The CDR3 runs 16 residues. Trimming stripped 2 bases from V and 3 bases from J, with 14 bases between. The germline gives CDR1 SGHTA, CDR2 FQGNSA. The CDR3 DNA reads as TGTGCCAGCAGCTTATCATATTCGACAGGCTACAATGAGCAGTTCTTC. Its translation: CASSLSYSTGYNEQFF.

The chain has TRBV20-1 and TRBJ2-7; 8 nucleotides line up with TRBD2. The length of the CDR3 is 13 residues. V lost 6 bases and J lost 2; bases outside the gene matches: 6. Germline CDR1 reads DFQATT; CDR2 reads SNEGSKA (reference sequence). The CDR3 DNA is TGCAGTGCCGTAACTAGCGGCCCCTACGAGCAGTACTTC. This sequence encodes CSAVTSGPYEQYF.

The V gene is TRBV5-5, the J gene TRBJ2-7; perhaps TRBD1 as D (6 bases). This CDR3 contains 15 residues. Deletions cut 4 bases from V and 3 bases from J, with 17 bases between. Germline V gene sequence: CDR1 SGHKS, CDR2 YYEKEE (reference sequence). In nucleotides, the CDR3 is TGTGCCAGCAGCCGTTACGCCGACAGGATCTACGAGCAGTACTTC. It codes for CASSRYADRIYEQYF. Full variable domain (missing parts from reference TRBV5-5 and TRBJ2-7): DAGVTQSPTHLIKTRGQQVTLRCSPISGHKSVSWYQQVLGQGPQFIFQYYEKEERGRGNFPDRFSARQFPNYSSELNVNALLLGDSALYLCASSRYADRIYEQYFGPGTRLTVT.

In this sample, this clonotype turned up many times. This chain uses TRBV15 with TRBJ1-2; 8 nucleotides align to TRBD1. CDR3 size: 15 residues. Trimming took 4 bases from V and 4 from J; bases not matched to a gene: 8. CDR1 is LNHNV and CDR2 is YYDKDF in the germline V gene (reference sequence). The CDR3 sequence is CATSISTGGTYGYTF. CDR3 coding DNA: TGTGCCACCAGCATTTCCACAGGGGGGACCTATGGCTACACCTTC.

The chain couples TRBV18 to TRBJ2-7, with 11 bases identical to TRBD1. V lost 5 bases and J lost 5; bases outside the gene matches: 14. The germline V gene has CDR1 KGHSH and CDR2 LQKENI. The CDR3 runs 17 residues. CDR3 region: CASSSGVPGQGVHEQYF. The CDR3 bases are TGTGCCAGCTCATCAGGGGTTCCGGGACAGGGGGTTCACGAGCAGTACTTC.

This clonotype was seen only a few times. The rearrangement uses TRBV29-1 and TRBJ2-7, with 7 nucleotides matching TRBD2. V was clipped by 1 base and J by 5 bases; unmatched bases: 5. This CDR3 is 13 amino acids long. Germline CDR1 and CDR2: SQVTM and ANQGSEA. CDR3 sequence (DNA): TGCAGCGTTGAAGGGACTAGGAGGAACGAGCAGTACTTC. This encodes CSVEGTRRNEQYF.

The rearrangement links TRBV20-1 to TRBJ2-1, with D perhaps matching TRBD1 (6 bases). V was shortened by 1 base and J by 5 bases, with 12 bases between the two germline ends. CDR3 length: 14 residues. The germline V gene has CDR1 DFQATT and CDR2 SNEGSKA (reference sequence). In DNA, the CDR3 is TGCAGTGCTAGAGGGCTTTCAGGGGACAATGAGCAGTTCTTC. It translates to CSARGLSGDNEQFF.

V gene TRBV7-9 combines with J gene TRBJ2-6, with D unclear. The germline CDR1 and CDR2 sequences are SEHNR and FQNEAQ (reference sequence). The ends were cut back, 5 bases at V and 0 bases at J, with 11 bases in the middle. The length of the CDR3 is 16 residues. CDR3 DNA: TGTGCCAGCAGCCTATCTGGGTACTCTGGGGCCAACGTCCTGACTTTC. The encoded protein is CASSLSGYSGANVLTF.

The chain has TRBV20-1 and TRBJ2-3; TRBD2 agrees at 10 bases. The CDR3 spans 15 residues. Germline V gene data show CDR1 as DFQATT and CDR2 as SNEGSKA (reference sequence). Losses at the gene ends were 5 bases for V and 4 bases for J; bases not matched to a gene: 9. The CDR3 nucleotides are TGCAGTGCTCCCCGGACTAGCGGAGGTGCAGATACGCAGTATTTT. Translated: CSAPRTSGGADTQYF.

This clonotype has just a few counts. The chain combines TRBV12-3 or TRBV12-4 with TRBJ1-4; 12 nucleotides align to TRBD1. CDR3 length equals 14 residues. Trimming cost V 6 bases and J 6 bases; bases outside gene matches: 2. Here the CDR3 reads CASRGTGGDEKLFF. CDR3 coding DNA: TGTGCCAGCAGGGGGACAGGGGGCGATGAAAAACTGTTTTTT.

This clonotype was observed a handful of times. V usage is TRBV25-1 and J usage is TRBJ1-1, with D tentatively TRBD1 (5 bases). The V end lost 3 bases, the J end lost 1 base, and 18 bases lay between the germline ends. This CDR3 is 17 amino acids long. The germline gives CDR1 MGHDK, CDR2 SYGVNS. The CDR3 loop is CASSDGGWGDWNTEAFF. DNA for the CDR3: TGTGCCAGCAGTGATGGTGGTTGGGGGGATTGGAACACTGAAGCTTTCTTT.

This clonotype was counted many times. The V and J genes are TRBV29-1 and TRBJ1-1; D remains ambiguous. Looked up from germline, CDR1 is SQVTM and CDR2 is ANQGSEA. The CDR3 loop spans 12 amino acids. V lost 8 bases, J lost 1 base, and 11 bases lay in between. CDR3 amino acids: CSSSTWNTEAFF. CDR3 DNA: TGCAGCAGCTCGACGTGGAACACTGAAGCTTTCTTT.

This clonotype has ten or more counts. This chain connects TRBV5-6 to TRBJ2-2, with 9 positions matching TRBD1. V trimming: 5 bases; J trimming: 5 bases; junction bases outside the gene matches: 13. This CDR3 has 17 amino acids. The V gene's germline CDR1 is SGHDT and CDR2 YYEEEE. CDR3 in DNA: TGTGCCAGCAGAAACGCCCGGGACAGGGATAGGACCGGGGAGCTGTTTTTT. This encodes CASRNARDRDRTGELFF.

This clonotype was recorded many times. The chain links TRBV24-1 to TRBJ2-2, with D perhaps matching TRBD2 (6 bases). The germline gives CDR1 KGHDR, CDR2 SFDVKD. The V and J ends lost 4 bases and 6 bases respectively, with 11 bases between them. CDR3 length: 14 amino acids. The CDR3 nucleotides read TGTGCCACCAGTGAAGTCGGGAGCGCCGGGGAGCTGTTTTTT. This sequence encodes CATSEVGSAGELFF.

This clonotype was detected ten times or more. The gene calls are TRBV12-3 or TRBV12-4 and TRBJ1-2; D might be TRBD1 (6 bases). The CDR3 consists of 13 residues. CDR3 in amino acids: CAGAQGSNYGYTF. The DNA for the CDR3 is TGTGCAGGCGCACAGGGTTCTAACTATGGCTACACCTTC.

The CDR3 DNA is TGCAGCGTTGAAGCAGCTCTATTAATAAACAATGAGCAGTTCTTC. This translates into CSVEAALLINNEQFF. J is TRBJ2-1 and V is TRBV29-1; D ambiguous. CDR3 size: 15 residues. V lost 1 base, J lost 5 bases, and 15 bases lay in between. The germline CDR1 and CDR2 sequences are SQVTM and ANQGSEA.

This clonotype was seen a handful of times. CDR3 amino acids: CATGASRVHEGREDNEQFF. CDR3 bases: TGTGCCACCGGGGCGAGCAGAGTACACGAGGGACGGGAAGACAATGAGCAGTTCTTC. V gene TRBV24-1 combines with J gene TRBJ2-1, with D possibly being TRBD1 or TRBD2 (5 bases each). V lost 9 bases and J lost 5, with 31 bases in between. CDR1 KGHDR and CDR2 SFDVKD come from the germline V gene. The length of the CDR3 is 19 residues.

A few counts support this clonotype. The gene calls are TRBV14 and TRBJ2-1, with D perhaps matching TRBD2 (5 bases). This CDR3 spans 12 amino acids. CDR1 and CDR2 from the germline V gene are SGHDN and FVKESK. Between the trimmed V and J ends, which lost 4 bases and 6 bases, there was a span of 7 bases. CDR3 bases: TGTGCCAGCAGCCCGGGATTCAATGAGCAGTTCTTC. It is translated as CASSPGFNEQFF.

The CDR3 spells CASSETRDRLFGNTIYF. CDR3 in DNA: TGTGCCAGCAGTGAAACCCGGGACAGGCTATTCGGAAACACCATATATTTT. V is TRBV2 and J is TRBJ1-3, with 8 bases matching TRBD1. V lost 2 bases to trimming and J lost 4 bases; unmatched junction nucleotides: 10. Looked up from germline, CDR1 is SNHLY and CDR2 is FYNNEI. The CDR3 runs to 17 residues.

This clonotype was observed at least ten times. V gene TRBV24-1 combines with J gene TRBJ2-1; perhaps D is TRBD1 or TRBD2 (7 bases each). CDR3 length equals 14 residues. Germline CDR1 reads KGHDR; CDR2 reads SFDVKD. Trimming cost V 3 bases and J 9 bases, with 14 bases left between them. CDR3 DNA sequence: TGTGCCACCAGTGATCTGACAGGGAGGGTTGAGCAGTTCTTC. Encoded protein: CATSDLTGRVEQFF.

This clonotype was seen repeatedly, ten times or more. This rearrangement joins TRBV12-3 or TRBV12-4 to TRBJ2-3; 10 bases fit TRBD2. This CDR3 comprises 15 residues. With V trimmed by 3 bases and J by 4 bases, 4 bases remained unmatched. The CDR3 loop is CASSFLAGAPDTQYF. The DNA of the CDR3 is TGTGCCAGCAGTTTCCTAGCGGGAGCCCCAGATACGCAGTATTTT.

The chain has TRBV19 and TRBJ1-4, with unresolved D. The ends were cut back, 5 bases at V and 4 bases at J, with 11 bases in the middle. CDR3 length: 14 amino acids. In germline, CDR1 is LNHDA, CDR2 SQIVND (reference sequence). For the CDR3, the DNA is TGTGCCAGTAGTCCCCGGACGGGTAATGAAAAACTGTTTTTT. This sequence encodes CASSPRTGNEKLFF.

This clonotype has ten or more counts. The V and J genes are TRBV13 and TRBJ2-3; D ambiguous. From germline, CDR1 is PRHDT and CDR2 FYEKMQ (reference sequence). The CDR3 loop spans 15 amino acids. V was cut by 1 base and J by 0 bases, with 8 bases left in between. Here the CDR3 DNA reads TGTGCCAGCAGCTTAGTTTCCCTCAGCACAGATACGCAGTATTTT. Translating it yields CASSLVSLSTDTQYF. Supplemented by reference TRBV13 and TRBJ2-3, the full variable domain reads AAGVIQSPRHLIKEKRETATLKCYPIPRHDTVYWYQQGPGQDPQFLISFYEKMQSDKGSIPDRFSAQQFSDYHSELNMSSLELGDSALYFCASSLVSLSTDTQYFGPGTRLTVL.

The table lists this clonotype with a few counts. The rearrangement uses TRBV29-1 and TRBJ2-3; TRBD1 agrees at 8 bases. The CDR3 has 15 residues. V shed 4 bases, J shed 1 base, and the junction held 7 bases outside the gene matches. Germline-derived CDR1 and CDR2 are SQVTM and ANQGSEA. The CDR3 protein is CSVGDRGGGTDTQYF. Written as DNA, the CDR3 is TGCAGCGTTGGCGACAGGGGCGGAGGCACAGATACGCAGTATTTT.

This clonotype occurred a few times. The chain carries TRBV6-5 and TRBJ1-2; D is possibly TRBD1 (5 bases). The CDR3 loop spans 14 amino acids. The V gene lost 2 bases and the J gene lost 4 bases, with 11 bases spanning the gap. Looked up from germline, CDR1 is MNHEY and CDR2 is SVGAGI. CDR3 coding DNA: TGTGCCAGCAGTTACGACAGACCTTTCTATGGCTACACCTTC. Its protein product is CASSYDRPFYGYTF.